Listed below are T cell receptor beta chains from one sample, sequenced in a study of blood T cell repertoires in COVID-19. Only in-frame clones appear in the TCRdb table, and some are missing; sequencing was by immunoSEQ multiplex PCR. The sample comprises 90,000 to 120,000 clones, about four fifths of which are singletons, and less than 5% rests with the top ten. The sequencing sample was made of peripheral blood. These receptors were collected from a human donor in a cohort sampled during active COVID-19. CDR3s leave out the opening cysteine and the closing phenylalanine or tryptophan. D genes are given only for firm matches. Clone size is not always given. Where it is, it says once, few, many or a class for expanded clones.

TRBV9	.	TRBJ2-3	TRBD2	ASSPFRTSGRSNTDTQY
TRBV18	.	TRBJ1-4	TRBD1	ASSRSRTGTGDEKLF
TRBV28	.	TRBJ1-2	.	ASSLTAKYGYT
TRBV7-2	.	TRBJ2-1	.	ASSSKKQVKSSYNEQF
TRBV14	.	TRBJ2-5	TRBD1	ASSQTGLETQY
TRBV7-2	.	TRBJ2-1	TRBD2	ASSLAGSSGLSEQF
TRBV9	.	TRBJ2-1	TRBD2	ASSVPPGLAGEKSYNEQF
TRBV7-9	.	TRBJ1-1	.	ASSPTGTSNTEAF
TRBV28	.	TRBJ2-6	.	ASWSGASGANVLT
TRBV5-4	.	TRBJ2-1	TRBD2	ASSPTSGSYNEQF
TRBV4-1	.	TRBJ1-1	TRBD1	ASSQQPPSGTGGQAF
TRBV6-5	.	TRBJ1-2	TRBD1	ASRLNRDRGVGYT
TRBV10-3	.	TRBJ2-5	.	AISEGQGGETQY
TRBV5-1	.	TRBJ2-5	.	ASSSGKIVETQY
TRBV18	.	TRBJ1-2	TRBD1	ASSPPFPGTVYGYT
TRBV4-1	once	TRBJ2-1	.	ASSQGMSGGGEQF
TRBV2	few	TRBJ2-7	TRBD2	ASSARTSWEQY
TRBV7-2	once	TRBJ2-3	.	ASSTGPGGTDTQY
TRBV5-1	.	TRBJ2-7	.	ASRLDAGVLNEQY
TRBV4-3	.	TRBJ2-5	.	ASSQGQGTQY
TRBV6-2/TRBV6-3	.	TRBJ1-5	.	ASSDYSSGQPQH
TRBV7-2	.	TRBJ1-5	.	ASSLAQGSNQPQH
TRBV6-5	.	TRBJ2-5	TRBD1	ASSYSGGVKETQY
TRBV3-1/TRBV3-2	.	TRBJ1-1	.	ASSQVGGNTEAF
TRBV24-1	once	TRBJ2-2	TRBD2	ATSALQREGGTGELF
TRBV6-5	.	TRBJ1-1	.	ASSQIQNTEAF
TRBV5-1	.	TRBJ1-1	.	ASSFNGLGGTEAF
TRBV10-1	.	TRBJ1-6	.	ASRGGPLH
TRBV7-2	.	TRBJ1-2	TRBD1	ASSLEVGQARGYT
TRBV9	.	TRBJ2-2	.	ASSVGPGDTGELF
TRBV18	.	TRBJ1-1	.	ASSPPENKNTEAF
TRBV7-2	.	TRBJ2-1	TRBD2	ASSPGLAHNEQF
TRBV6-5	once	TRBJ2-1	TRBD2	ASSTSGGSYNEQF
TRBV27	.	TRBJ1-1	.	ASSLALGAANTEAF